These 14 T cell receptor beta chains originate from one sample sequenced in a study of shared clonotypes between healthy human individuals. Clones were read by immunoSEQ multiplex PCR, and TCRdb kept only the in-frame ones, dropping some. The sample carries 450,000 to 500,000 clones, about 78% recorded once. Sequencing was done on a sample of PBMCs. All receptors derive from a woman aged 40 to 50 in good health. Some clones in this sample may be carry-over from other donors' samples.

The CDR3 DNA reads TGTGCCAGCAGTAAAGGGGACGTGGGTGGCTACACCTTC. Encoded protein: CASSKGDVGGYTF. V gene TRBV6-5 combines with J gene TRBJ1-2, with D maybe TRBD1 (5 bases). V gave up 5 bases and J gave up 7 bases, with 14 bases separating them. The length of the CDR3 is 13 residues. CDR1 MNHEY and CDR2 SVGAGI come from the germline V gene.

The gene calls are TRBV19 and TRBJ2-2, with 7 bases matching TRBD1. Trimming at V came to 3 bases and at J to 7 bases, leaving 2 bases not matched to a gene. The germline CDR1 and CDR2 sequences are LNHDA and SQIVND (reference sequence). The CDR3 is 13 amino acids. As DNA, the CDR3 is TGTGCCAGTAGTATTACAGGGGTCGGGGAGCTGTTTTTT. Amino acid sequence: CASSITGVGELFF.

The V call is TRBV5-1, the J call TRBJ1-4, with a possible D match to TRBD1 (5 bases). Trimming removed 7 bases from V and 4 bases from J, with 17 bases in between. The CDR3 has 15 residues. CDR1 and CDR2 from the germline V gene are SGHRS and YFSETQ. DNA of the CDR3: TGCGCCAGCGGACAAACAAGTCTTCATAATGAAAAACTGTTTTTT. As protein: CASGQTSLHNEKLFF.

This chain links TRBV11-2 with TRBJ2-1, with TRBD2 matching 9 bases. CDR1 SGHAT and CDR2 FQNNGV come from the germline V gene. The trim removed 5 bases at V and 0 bases at J, leaving 8 bases unmatched. This CDR3 is built from 17 residues. The CDR3 bases are TGTGCCAGCAGCGGGCGTTCTAGCGGGGTCTCCTACAATGAGCAGTTCTTC. It yields the protein CASSGRSSGVSYNEQFF.

The count of this clone is one. The V gene is TRBV7-3, the J gene TRBJ2-3; 13 positions match TRBD2. This CDR3 spans 16 amino acids. From germline, CDR1 is SGHTA and CDR2 FQGTGA. J gave up 4 bases and V 4 bases, and 5 bases lay outside the gene matches. For the CDR3, the DNA is TGTGCCAGCAGCTCGGGACTAGCGGGATATGCAGATACGCAGTATTTT. Protein product: CASSSGLAGYADTQYF.

The rearrangement uses TRBV5-6 and TRBJ1-5, with 7 nucleotides matching TRBD1. Germline trimming cut 4 bases from V and 2 bases from J; bases unmatched to any gene: 9. The CDR3 extends over 16 amino acids. Germline CDR1 SGHDT, CDR2 YYEEEE. The CDR3 region is CASSLTGPEGNQPQHF. CDR3 in DNA: TGTGCCAGCAGCCTGACAGGGCCAGAGGGCAATCAGCCCCAGCATTTT. Drawing the rest from reference TRBV5-6 and TRBJ1-5, the complete variable domain is DAGVTQSPTHLIKTRGQQVTLRCSPKSGHDTVSWYQQALGQGPQFIFQYYEEEERQRGNFPDRFSGHQFPNYSSELNVNALLLGDSALYLCASSLTGPEGNQPQHFGDGTRLSIL.

Ten or more counts support this clone. This chain connects TRBV4-2 to TRBJ2-5; D may be TRBD1 or TRBD2 (5 bases each). The better agreement between TRBJ2-7 and the DNA end casts doubt on the J call. Germline loops: CDR1 LGHNA, CDR2 YNFKEQ. CDR3 length: 16 amino acids. CDR3 DNA: TGTGCCAGCAGCCAAGACGAGGGGCAGGGCGTCGACGAGCAGTACTTC. Its translation is CASSQDEGQGVDEQYF.

The chain employs TRBV28 and TRBJ1-1; possible D gene TRBD1, 5 bases. V was pared by 11 bases and J by 0 bases, with 22 bases between. The CDR3 loop spans 16 amino acids. Per the germline V gene, CDR1 is MDHEN and CDR2 is SYDVKM. CDR3 sequence (DNA): TGTGCCTCAGCGACAGATGGGGGTTCCCTGAACACTGAAGCTTTCTTT. This sequence encodes CASATDGGSLNTEAFF.

This rearrangement joins TRBV4-3 to TRBJ2-3; possible D gene TRBD2, 5 bases. The CDR3 is 16 amino acids. CDR1 LGHNA and CDR2 YSLEER come from the germline V gene. V was trimmed by 0 bases and J by 4 bases, leaving 14 bases between them. The CDR3 bases are TGCGCCAGCAGCCAAGATATGGCGGAGGCAGCAGATACGCAGTATTTT. It codes for CASSQDMAEAADTQYF.

This chain links TRBV27 with TRBJ2-7; 8 positions agree with TRBD1. This CDR3 contains 17 residues. CDR1 is MNHEY, CDR2 SMNVEV, per germline (reference sequence). Unmatched junction bases numbered 14, after V lost 3 bases and J lost 4 bases. CDR3 DNA sequence: TGTGCCAGCAGTTTCCTTTTCGGTACAGGGGGTGAGTACGAGCAGTACTTC. It specifies CASSFLFGTGGEYEQYF.

This rearrangement joins TRBV28 to TRBJ1-1, with 9 bases that match TRBD1. The V gene end was trimmed by 10 bases and the J gene end by 7 bases; junction bases not matched to a gene: 28. Germline CDR1 reads MDHEN; CDR2 reads SYDVKM. The length of the CDR3 is 19 residues. The CDR3 DNA sequence: TGTGCCACCAGGGACCCCTCTTTGAGGACAGGGGCGGAGGGGGATGAAGCTTTCTTT. This codes for CATRDPSLRTGAEGDEAFF.

V is TRBV19 and J is TRBJ2-1; possibly TRBD2 for D (5 bases). Germline CDR1 is LNHDA and CDR2 is SQIVND (reference sequence). Trimming took off 3 bases at V and 6 bases at J, with 15 bases between the two ends. The CDR3 runs to 15 residues. CDR3 nucleotide sequence: TGTGCCAGTAGTATTGGACTGGCTAGAAGCAATGAGCAGTTCTTC. Its protein is CASSIGLARSNEQFF. Complete variable domain (other parts from reference TRBV19 and TRBJ2-1): DGGITQSPKYLFRKEGQNVTLSCEQNLNHDAMYWYRQDPGQGLRLIYYSQIVNDFQKGDIAEGYSVSREKKESFPLTVTSAQKNPTAFYLCASSIGLARSNEQFFGPGTRLTVL.

The chain has TRBV5-1 and TRBJ2-7; perhaps TRBD2 as D (5 bases). The CDR3 has 12 residues. Germline loops: CDR1 SGHRS, CDR2 YFSETQ. Trimming shortened V by 4 bases and J by 3 bases, and 8 bases separated the two germline ends. CDR3 nucleotide sequence: TGCGCCAGCAGCCCCGAGGGCTACGAGCAGTACTTC. It codes for CASSPEGYEQYF.

This chain connects TRBV15 to TRBJ1-1, with D possibly TRBD1 on 5 matching bases. Germline V gene data show CDR1 as LNHNV and CDR2 as YYDKDF (reference sequence). V lost 2 bases and J 2 bases, leaving 6 bases between the germline ends. This CDR3 has 13 residues. CDR3 DNA sequence: TGTGCCACCAGCAGAACAGGAAACACTGAAGCTTTCTTT. Its protein is CATSRTGNTEAFF. The full variable domain, its missing parts supplied by reference TRBV15 and TRBJ1-1, is DAMVIQNPRYQVTQFGKPVTLSCSQTLNHNVMYWYQQKSSQAPKLLFHYYDKDFNNEADTPDNFQSRRPNTSFCFLDIRSPGLGDTAMYLCATSRTGNTEAFFGQGTRLTVV.